Listed here are 8 T cell receptor beta chains from one sample, sequenced in a study of PD-1 blockade in mismatch repair-deficient tumors. Data came from immunoSEQ multiplex PCR; TCRdb stores just in-frame clones and leaves some out. This table holds roughly 49,000 clones, approximately 80% found once. Sequences were derived from PBMCs, sampled before pembrolizumab treatment. These receptors all come from an adult with mismatch repair-deficient cancer.

The chain links TRBV11-2 to TRBJ2-2, with 7 nucleotides matching TRBD1. J was trimmed by 13 bases and V by 4 bases; bases with no gene match: 15. This CDR3 is built from 15 residues. The germline V gene encodes CDR1 SGHAT and CDR2 FQNNGV. CDR3 loop: CASSSDVGRGTPLFF. The DNA of the CDR3 is TGTGCCAGCAGCTCAGATGTGGGCAGGGGGACCCCGCTGTTTTTT.

The chain employs TRBV30 and TRBJ2-7; 9 bases fit TRBD2. V lost 0 bases, J lost 7 bases, and 4 bases stayed unmatched. The length of the CDR3 is 13 residues. Germline CDR1 GTSNPN, CDR2 SVGIG (reference sequence). CDR3 amino acids: CAWSVAGGGEQYF. CDR3 nucleotides: TGTGCCTGGAGTGTAGCGGGGGGAGGGGAGCAGTACTTC.

By proportion, this clone is medium-sized. Different DNA sequences within this sample yield the same CDR3. The rearrangement joins TRBV5-1 to TRBJ2-7, with TRBD2 matching over 9 bases. The CDR3 extends over 16 amino acids. Per germline, CDR1 SGHRS and CDR2 YFSETQ. The trim removed 1 base at V and 4 bases at J, leaving 9 bases unmatched. Here the CDR3 reads CASSLSKGLAGYEQYF. CDR3 bases: TGCGCCAGCAGCTTGTCGAAGGGGCTAGCGGGGTACGAGCAGTACTTC.

The chain joins TRBV6-6 to TRBJ2-1; D gene unclear. Germline V lookup: CDR1 MNHNY, CDR2 SVGAGI (reference sequence). The CDR3 consists of 13 residues. Trimming cost V 2 bases and J 3 bases, with 5 bases left between them. This CDR3 is CASSYRDYNEQFF. Written as DNA, the CDR3 is TGTGCCAGCAGTTACAGGGACTACAATGAGCAGTTCTTC.

This clone has just a few counts. The chain combines TRBV27 with TRBJ2-7, with D maybe TRBD2 (5 bases). CDR3 length equals 14 residues. V dropped 4 bases and J dropped 0 bases, with 10 bases sitting between them. Germline CDR1 and CDR2: MNHEY and SMNVEV (reference sequence). The CDR3 loop is CASSSADSSYEQYF. The CDR3 region has the DNA TGTGCCAGCAGTTCAGCGGATAGCTCCTACGAGCAGTACTTC.

J is TRBJ2-7 and V is TRBV30; D is perhaps TRBD1 (5 bases). Deletions cut 0 bases from V and 3 bases from J, with 12 bases between. The CDR3 totals 14 residues. CDR1 and CDR2 from the germline V gene are GTSNPN and SVGIG (reference sequence). CDR3 nucleotide sequence: TGTGCCTGGAGTGTACTCACAGGCCGCTACGAGCAGTACTTC. Translating gives CAWSVLTGRYEQYF.

Only a few counts were recorded for this clone. The rearrangement links TRBV2 to TRBJ1-5, with 9 bases that match TRBD1. The CDR3 runs to 14 residues. The V segment lost 7 bases and the J segment 6 bases; nucleotides outside the gene matches: 7. In germline, CDR1 is SNHLY, CDR2 FYNNEI. The CDR3 spells CASTKGQGSQPQHF. For the CDR3, the DNA is TGTGCCAGCACAAAGGGACAGGGTAGTCAGCCCCAGCATTTT.

The V and J genes are TRBV14 and TRBJ2-1; D is uncertain. Germline CDR1 reads SGHDN; CDR2 reads FVKESK. The CDR3 sequence is 16 residues long. The germline V and J ends were trimmed by 1 base and 3 bases, with 13 bases remaining between them. CDR3 amino acids: CASSQVKVWDYNEQFF. In DNA, the CDR3 is TGTGCCAGCAGCCAAGTCAAGGTTTGGGACTACAATGAGCAGTTCTTC.